These 5 T cell receptor beta chains were sequenced from one sample in a study of shared clonotypes between healthy human individuals. Produced via immunoSEQ multiplex PCR; TCRdb's table is partial and in-frame only. The sample consists of about 2.3 million clones, approximately 90% of them appearing once. The source material was naive CD4+ T cells from PBMCs. Subset specified: CD45RA+ positively selected. Every receptor here comes from a man aged 18 to 35 in good health. Some clones in this sample may be carry-over from other donors' samples.

This sequence joins TRBV28 and TRBJ1-2; the match to TRBD1 covers 7 bases. The CDR3 consists of 16 residues. Germline-derived CDR1 and CDR2 are MDHEN and SYDVKM. With V trimmed by 10 bases and J by 0 bases, 14 bases remained unmatched. This CDR3 is CATWIWTGVTNYGYTF. The CDR3, as DNA: TGTGCCACATGGATTTGGACAGGAGTAACTAACTATGGCTACACCTTC.

The chain is built from TRBV28 and TRBJ2-3; no clear D. From germline, CDR1 is MDHEN and CDR2 SYDVKM. The CDR3 sequence is 13 residues long. Trimming shortened V by 7 bases and J by 4 bases, and 12 bases separated the two germline ends. Here the CDR3 reads CASNSLPADTQYF. DNA for the CDR3: TGTGCCAGCAATTCCCTTCCCGCAGATACGCAGTATTTT.

The chain uses TRBV5-4 and TRBJ2-5; D is unclear. CDR3 length: 14 residues. V lost 4 bases and J 5 bases, leaving 15 bases between the germline ends. Germline V lookup: CDR1 SGHNT, CDR2 YYREEE (reference sequence). CDR3 coding DNA: TGTGCCAGCAGCCGCGAGAGTAGCCGGGAGACCCAGTACTTC. Translation: CASSRESSRETQYF.

The CDR3 loop is CASSLSTWKQLPRRDTQYF. In nucleotides, the CDR3 is TGTGCCAGCAGCTTATCCACTTGGAAACAGCTCCCGCGTCGGGATACGCAGTATTTT. The rearrangement uses TRBV7-9 and TRBJ2-3; D gene uncertain. Germline values: CDR1 SEHNR, CDR2 FQNEAQ (reference sequence). This CDR3 region has 19 residues. Trimming removed 2 bases at V and 6 bases at J, with 27 bases between.

This chain uses TRBV28 with TRBJ2-7; the match to TRBD2 covers 8 bases. CDR3 length: 15 amino acids. CDR1 MDHEN and CDR2 SYDVKM come from the germline V gene. V shed 6 bases and J 5 bases; nucleotides not matched to a gene: 12. CDR3 in amino acids: CASRGSGEGLNEQYF. The CDR3 nucleotides are TGTGCCAGCAGGGGTAGCGGGGAGGGCCTCAACGAGCAGTACTTC.